The 18 T cell receptor beta chains reported below all come from one sample, sequenced in a study of blood T cells in healthy people across ages. Using a J-beta primer mix together with a sample-barcoded 5' primer, a second PCR was run for about 6 to 11 cycles. One entry per CDR3 protein results from TCRdb running MiXCR on the 5' RACE reads. The table has 1.5 million to 2 million distinct CDR3 sequences, 35% to 50% seen once. Sequencing input: blood. The receptors were sampled from a human donor in good health.

The chain employs TRBV2 and TRBJ1-1; perhaps TRBD1 as D (5 bases). Germline V CDR1 and CDR2: SNHLY, FYNNEI. V was clipped by 2 bases and J by 4 bases, with 8 bases between them. The CDR3 covers 13 residues. This CDR3 reads CASSEYGGTEAFF. In nucleotides, the CDR3 is TGTGCCAGCAGTGAATATGGGGGCACTGAAGCTTTCTTT.

The CDR3 region has the DNA TGTGCCAGCAGTTCGGGAGGCGATCAGCCCCAGCATTTT. It specifies CASSSGGDQPQHF. The chain is built from TRBV6-6 and TRBJ1-5; D unclear. Germline V gene lookup returns CDR1 MNHNY and CDR2 SVGAGI (reference sequence). With 4 bases removed from V and 5 bases from J, the gap between germline ends came to 9 bases. The CDR3 has 13 amino acids.

The CDR3 DNA reads as TGCGCCAGCAGAGGGGAGGCAGCTTACAATGAGCAGTTCTTC. As protein: CASRGEAAYNEQFF. V is TRBV5-1 and J is TRBJ2-1; maybe TRBD2 (6 bases). In germline, CDR1 is SGHRS, CDR2 YFSETQ. This CDR3 contains 14 residues. The V end lost 5 bases, the J end lost 4 bases, and 13 bases lay between the germline ends.

As DNA, the CDR3 is TGTGCCAGCAGCCAATGCAGGGGCCTTTGCGATGAGCAGTTCTTC. This encodes CASSQCRGLCDEQFF. The chain carries TRBV4-2 and TRBJ2-1, with TRBD1 as a possible D gene (6 bases). The CDR3 covers 15 residues. Per the germline V gene, CDR1 is LGHNA and CDR2 is YNFKEQ. Trimming shortened V by 2 bases and J by 8 bases, and 16 bases separated the two germline ends.

This clonotype was detected only a few times. The chain combines TRBV13 with TRBJ1-2, with D possibly TRBD1 on 5 matching bases. V lost 5 bases and J lost 4, with 14 bases in between. CDR1 and CDR2 from the germline V gene are PRHDT and FYEKMQ (reference sequence). The CDR3 contains 14 residues. The DNA for the CDR3 is TGTGCCAGCAGCAGTCCTGACAGCAGCTATGGCTACACCTTC. It yields the protein CASSSPDSSYGYTF.

The chain combines TRBV4-2 with TRBJ1-2; D is possibly TRBD1 (6 bases). V gave up 3 bases and J gave up 3 bases, with 17 bases separating them. Germline CDR1 LGHNA, CDR2 YNFKEQ. The CDR3 covers 16 residues. In nucleotides, the CDR3 is TGTGCCAGCAGCCAGGACCCGACAGGAGCGGACTATGGCTACACCTTC. This codes for CASSQDPTGADYGYTF.

This chain links TRBV10-3 with TRBJ2-3; no definite D call. V gave up 6 bases and J gave up 4 bases, with 8 bases separating them. This CDR3 is built from 12 residues. Germline CDR1 reads ENHRY; CDR2 reads SYGVKD. Written as DNA, the CDR3 is TGTGCCATCAGCATCCAGGCAGATACGCAGTATTTT. This translates into CAISIQADTQYF.

This clonotype showed up just once. CDR3 residues: CASSFGTGGNTIYF. CDR3 bases: TGTGCCAGCAGTTTTGGGACAGGGGGAAACACCATATATTTT. The gene calls are TRBV12-3 or TRBV12-4 and TRBJ1-3; 9 nucleotides line up with TRBD1. The junction had 1 base not matched to a gene; V was cut back by 3 bases and J by 4 bases. The CDR3 length is 14 residues.

The chain carries TRBV7-9 and TRBJ1-2; tentatively, D is TRBD1 (6 bases). The CDR3 covers 11 residues. V lost 8 bases and J lost 8, with 12 bases in between. Germline lookup yields CDR1 SEHNR and CDR2 FQNEAQ (reference sequence). In DNA, the CDR3 is TGTGCCAGCCTTACAGGGCGCGGCTACACCTTC. Translation gives CASLTGRGYTF.

This clonotype was counted only a few times. This chain connects TRBV10-3 to TRBJ2-7; TRBD1 is a possible D gene (6 bases). The CDR3 is 14 residues long. Looked up from germline, CDR1 is ENHRY and CDR2 is SYGVKD. V lost 6 bases to trimming and J lost 0 bases, with 12 bases between them. CDR3: CAISEPGVSYEQYF. In DNA form, the CDR3 reads TGTGCCATCAGCGAGCCAGGGGTCTCCTACGAGCAGTACTTC.

A single count supports this clonotype. This chain connects TRBV6-4 to TRBJ2-1; D not resolved. The length of the CDR3 is 13 residues. CDR1 is MRHNA and CDR2 is SNTAGT in the germline V gene. V was pared by 3 bases and J by 8 bases, with 11 bases between. This CDR3 is CASSEGFNDEQFF. In DNA, the CDR3 is TGTGCCAGCAGTGAGGGATTCAACGATGAGCAGTTCTTC.

This clonotype showed up just a few times. V is TRBV18 and J is TRBJ2-3; D remains unclear. Deletions cut 2 bases from V and 6 bases from J, with 9 bases between. The CDR3 loop spans 13 amino acids. Germline lookup yields CDR1 KGHSH and CDR2 LQKENI. The CDR3 sequence: CASSPVGLDTQYF. The CDR3 DNA is TGTGCCAGCTCACCAGTGGGGTTGGATACGCAGTATTTT.

Only a few counts were recorded for this clonotype. The chain combines TRBV7-2 with TRBJ1-2; D is undetermined. V lost 3 bases and J lost 8, with 13 bases in between. Germline-derived CDR1 and CDR2 are SGHTA and FQGNSA. The CDR3 spans 13 residues. The CDR3 DNA reads as TGTGCCAGCAGCTTGCAGTACAATATCGGCTACACCTTC. Residues: CASSLQYNIGYTF.

The J gene is TRBJ2-1, the V gene TRBV4-1; D may be TRBD2 (6 bases). V was trimmed by 4 bases and J by 9 bases, leaving 22 bases between them. The CDR3 loop spans 16 amino acids. Germline loops: CDR1 MGHRA, CDR2 YSYEKL. In DNA, the CDR3 is TGCGCCAGCAGCCCGGGACTCCTTCGGGGCTGGGGTGAGCAGTTCTTC. It translates to CASSPGLLRGWGEQFF.

This clonotype was seen a few times. The chain employs TRBV5-6 and TRBJ1-2; D is ambiguous. V gave up 1 base and J gave up 4 bases, with 8 bases separating them. Germline CDR1 is SGHDT and CDR2 is YYEEEE. The CDR3 loop spans 13 amino acids. The CDR3 region is CASSLYALYGYTF. The CDR3 DNA is TGTGCCAGCAGCTTGTATGCGCTCTATGGCTACACCTTC.

This chain joins TRBV5-1 and TRBJ1-6, with D unresolved. The germline gives CDR1 SGHRS, CDR2 YFSETQ. V was shortened by 0 bases and J by 5 bases, with 9 bases between the two germline ends. The length of the CDR3 is 15 residues. The CDR3 nucleotides are TGCGCCAGCAGCTTGGAGGGCAATGATAATTCACCCCTCCACTTT. Translation gives CASSLEGNDNSPLHF.

The V gene is TRBV18, the J gene TRBJ1-4; D may be TRBD1 (5 bases). The CDR3 contains 15 residues. Trimming left V 3 bases short and J 7 bases short, with 15 bases between. Germline V gene lookup returns CDR1 KGHSH and CDR2 LQKENI. The CDR3 loop is CASSPERRGSEKLFF. CDR3 bases: TGTGCCAGCTCACCCGAGCGTCGGGGGAGTGAAAAACTGTTTTTT.

Points on this clonotype: One base away lies a much larger clone, so this may be a sequencing read error. This chain uses TRBV20-1 with TRBJ2-4; no firm D call. The J call may be wrong; the DNA end is better matched by TRBJ2-7. The CDR3 runs 10 residues. Germline assignment: CDR1 DFQATT and CDR2 SNEGSKA (reference sequence). CDR3 residues: CGARLVEQYF. CDR3 in DNA: TGCGGTGCTAGGTTGGTCGAGCAGTACTTC.